The 18 T cell receptor beta chains below were found in one sample sequenced in a study of cytomegalovirus exposure and HLA in healthy donors. The study ran its PCR with 60 Vbeta and 13 Jbeta primers. Method: immunoSEQ multiplex PCR; TCRdb's copy keeps in-frame clones and lacks some. The data show 140,000 to 150,000 clones, 75% to 80% seen once. Sequencing used PBMCs. The receptors stem from a middle-aged man in good health and CMV-seropositive.

V is TRBV19 and J is TRBJ1-1; possible D gene TRBD1, 5 bases. This CDR3 has 13 residues. Trimming removed 2 bases from V and 11 bases from J, with 15 bases in between. CDR1 is LNHDA and CDR2 is SQIVND in the germline V gene (reference sequence). The CDR3, as DNA: TGTGCCAGTAGTATACAGGGCAGTCTTAGGGCTTTCTTT. It specifies CASSIQGSLRAFF.

The genes are TRBV29-1 and TRBJ2-5; 9 bases line up with TRBD2. V shed 1 base, J shed 0 bases, and the junction held 6 bases outside the gene matches. The CDR3 runs to 16 residues. The germline V gene has CDR1 SQVTM and CDR2 ANQGSEA. CDR3 residues: CSVEGLAGRYQETQYF. CDR3 coding DNA: TGCAGCGTTGAAGGGCTAGCGGGACGGTACCAAGAGACCCAGTACTTC.

J is TRBJ2-2 and V is TRBV6-4, with TRBD2 as a possible D gene (5 bases). Trimming shortened V by 3 bases and J by 6 bases, and 11 bases separated the two germline ends. Germline loops: CDR1 MRHNA, CDR2 SNTAGT. The length of the CDR3 is 14 residues. The CDR3: CASSEAGGSGELFF. The CDR3 bases are TGTGCCAGCAGTGAGGCAGGCGGGTCCGGGGAGCTGTTTTTT.

The chain combines TRBV18 with TRBJ1-2, with 11 nucleotides matching TRBD1. The CDR3 length is 14 residues. The trim removed 6 bases at V and 4 bases at J, leaving 4 bases unmatched. CDR1 is KGHSH and CDR2 is LQKENI in the germline V gene. CDR3 sequence: CASSPGQGAYGYTF. The CDR3 nucleotides are TGTGCCAGCTCGCCAGGACAGGGGGCCTATGGCTACACCTTC.

The V call is TRBV9, the J call TRBJ1-3; D is unresolved. The CDR3 is 13 residues long. V was trimmed by 3 bases and J by 4 bases, leaving 8 bases between them. Looked up from germline, CDR1 is SGDLS and CDR2 is YYNGEE. The CDR3 is CASSASEGNTIYF. CDR3 in DNA: TGTGCCAGCAGCGCCTCCGAGGGAAACACCATATATTTT. Full variable domain (outside the CDR3, taken from reference TRBV9 and TRBJ1-3): DSGVTQTPKHLITATGQRVTLRCSPRSGDLSVYWYQQSLDQGLQFLIQYYNGEERAKGNILERFSAQQFPDLHSELNLSSLELGDSALYFCASSASEGNTIYFGEGSWLTVV.

The V and J genes are TRBV28 and TRBJ2-5; D possibly corresponds to TRBD1 (6 bases). The V end lost 4 bases, the J end lost 2 bases, and 14 bases lay between the germline ends. This CDR3 contains 15 residues. CDR1 MDHEN and CDR2 SYDVKM come from the germline V gene. CDR3 region: CASSSPGTRQETQYF. Here the CDR3 DNA reads TGTGCCAGCAGTTCCCCCGGGACACGGCAAGAGACCCAGTACTTC.

The V gene is TRBV29-1, the J gene TRBJ2-4; 15 bases are a match to TRBD2. Looked up from germline, CDR1 is SQVTM and CDR2 is ANQGSEA. This CDR3 spans 17 amino acids. With 5 bases clipped from V and 8 bases from J, the junction kept 13 bases outside the gene matches. The CDR3 nucleotides are TGCAGCGTTAACTTGGGACTAGCGGGAGGCTATGATGACATTCAGTACTTC. Translation gives CSVNLGLAGGYDDIQYF.

This clone has only one observation. This chain joins TRBV6-1 and TRBJ2-7; perhaps TRBD1 as D (6 bases). V was clipped by 3 bases and J by 4 bases, with 7 bases between them. There are 12 residues in the CDR3. Germline assignment: CDR1 MNHNS and CDR2 SASEGT. The CDR3 region has the DNA TGTGCCAGCAGTGAGGACAGATACGAGCAGTACTTC. Amino acids: CASSEDRYEQYF.

Here the CDR3 DNA reads TGTGCCAGCAGCTTGTCAGAAGTTAGCACAGATACGCAGTATTTT. It codes for CASSLSEVSTDTQYF. This chain joins TRBV7-7 and TRBJ2-3; D remains ambiguous. The CDR3 contains 15 residues. Germline CDR1 and CDR2: SSHAT and FNYEAQ (reference sequence). Trimming took off 3 bases at V and 0 bases at J, with 10 bases between the two ends. Complete variable domain (other parts from reference TRBV7-7 and TRBJ2-3): GAGVSQSPRYKVTKRGQDVTLRCDPISSHATLYWYQQALGQGPEFLTYFNYEAQPDKSGLPSDRFSAERPEGSISTLTIQRTEQRDSAMYRCASSLSEVSTDTQYFGPGTRLTVL.

J is TRBJ2-7 and V is TRBV7-2, with a weak D call TRBD1 (6 bases). V was pared by 4 bases and J by 2 bases, with 15 bases between. The CDR3 is made up of 15 amino acids. Germline V gene sequence: CDR1 SGHTA, CDR2 FQGNSA. DNA for the CDR3: TGTGCCAGCAGCTCCCAAGGGGGACGCACCTACGAGCAGTACTTC. Its translation: CASSSQGGRTYEQYF.

This chain joins TRBV2 and TRBJ2-3, with D perhaps matching TRBD1 (6 bases). The ends were cut back, 4 bases at V and 0 bases at J, with 14 bases in the middle. Germline V gives CDR1 SNHLY, CDR2 FYNNEI. The CDR3 consists of 16 residues. The CDR3 reads CASSGGGRPSTDTQYF. For the CDR3, the DNA is TGTGCCAGCAGTGGTGGGGGCAGGCCCAGCACAGATACGCAGTATTTT.

This clone was seen a handful of times. This chain links TRBV28 with TRBJ2-7, with 7 bases lining up with TRBD2. Germline lookup yields CDR1 MDHEN and CDR2 SYDVKM. The CDR3 runs 15 residues. Unmatched junction bases numbered 11, after V lost 7 bases and J lost 2 bases. DNA of the CDR3: TGTGCCAGCATACAACCGGGGGGAGGAGCCTACGAGCAGTACTTC. Translating it yields CASIQPGGGAYEQYF.

This clone was detected a few times. This CDR3 reads CASSLADFWPETQYF. CDR3 bases: TGTGCCAGCAGCTTAGCGGACTTTTGGCCAGAGACCCAGTACTTC. The chain links TRBV7-9 to TRBJ2-5, with D maybe TRBD2 (5 bases). Trimming took off 0 bases at V and 4 bases at J, with 12 bases between the two ends. This CDR3 contains 15 residues. Germline loops: CDR1 SEHNR, CDR2 FQNEAQ (reference sequence).

In DNA form, the CDR3 reads TGTGCCAGCAGTTTATCTCGGAGGGACATTCAGTACTTC. Its translation: CASSLSRRDIQYF. The genes are TRBV28 and TRBJ2-4; D is perhaps TRBD2 (6 bases). CDR3 size: 13 residues. V was clipped by 1 base and J by 8 bases, with 9 bases between them. Germline V CDR1 and CDR2: MDHEN, SYDVKM.

The J gene is TRBJ2-3, the V gene TRBV5-8; 12 bases are shared with TRBD2. The germline CDR1 and CDR2 sequences are SGHTS and YDEGEE. This CDR3 is built from 16 residues. J lost 6 bases, V lost 3 bases, and 8 bases had no gene match. The CDR3 region is CASSSGLAGTLDTQYF. The CDR3 coding sequence is TGTGCCAGCAGCTCAGGACTAGCGGGAACTTTGGATACGCAGTATTTT.

V is TRBV5-4 and J is TRBJ1-1, with no clear D. Trimming stripped 4 bases from V and 1 base from J, with 8 bases between. Germline V gene lookup returns CDR1 SGHNT and CDR2 YYREEE (reference sequence). This CDR3 has 13 residues. The CDR3 DNA sequence: TGTGCCAGCAGCCAAACTGAGAACACTGAAGCTTTCTTT. Protein: CASSQTENTEAFF.

The chain combines TRBV15 with TRBJ2-6, with D tentatively TRBD2 (5 bases). Germline assignment: CDR1 LNHNV and CDR2 YYDKDF (reference sequence). Trimming shortened V by 1 base and J by 2 bases, and 12 bases separated the two germline ends. The CDR3 totals 17 residues. This CDR3 reads CATSRGEIGAGANVLTF. In nucleotides, the CDR3 is TGTGCCACCAGCAGAGGGGAAATCGGGGCTGGGGCCAACGTCCTGACTTTC.

This chain connects TRBV6-5 to TRBJ2-3; the D gene is possibly TRBD1 (6 bases). Trimming left V 5 bases short and J 2 bases short, with 14 bases between. Looked up from germline, CDR1 is MNHEY and CDR2 is SVGAGI. The CDR3 has 15 residues. The CDR3 spells CASSTLRQDTDTQYF. The CDR3 DNA reads TGTGCCAGCAGTACCCTTCGACAGGACACAGATACGCAGTATTTT.